This section outlines one TCR beta chain sequence together with its context. What it recognizes is unknown. This record comes from a study of T cell responses to AZD1222 COVID-19 vaccine. This CDR3 contains 13 residues. Germline V gene data show CDR1 as MNHEY and CDR2 as SVGAGI. Between the trimmed V and J ends, which lost 5 bases and 8 bases, there was a span of 12 bases. Notes on the study in general: Nearly half of unique spike-specific TCRs reportedly avoided B.1.351 and B.1.1.7 mutated regions. Clonal diversity was possibly underestimated, and white British individuals and females predominated among donors.

Repertoires were generated with immunoSEQ multiplex PCR, while TCRdb's copy carries only in-frame clones and drops some. Of fewer than 140,000 clones in the sample, 90% are singletons; the top ten hold about 5%. The J gene is TRBJ1-4, the V gene TRBV6-5; a weak D match, TRBD1 (6 bases). The clonotype originates from an adult in good health. The sample here was peripheral blood, taken on day 0 of AZD1222 vaccination. This chain's CDR3 is CASSPTGREKLFF. In nucleotides, the CDR3 is TGTGCCAGCAGTCCCACAGGGCGAGAAAAACTGTTTTTT.